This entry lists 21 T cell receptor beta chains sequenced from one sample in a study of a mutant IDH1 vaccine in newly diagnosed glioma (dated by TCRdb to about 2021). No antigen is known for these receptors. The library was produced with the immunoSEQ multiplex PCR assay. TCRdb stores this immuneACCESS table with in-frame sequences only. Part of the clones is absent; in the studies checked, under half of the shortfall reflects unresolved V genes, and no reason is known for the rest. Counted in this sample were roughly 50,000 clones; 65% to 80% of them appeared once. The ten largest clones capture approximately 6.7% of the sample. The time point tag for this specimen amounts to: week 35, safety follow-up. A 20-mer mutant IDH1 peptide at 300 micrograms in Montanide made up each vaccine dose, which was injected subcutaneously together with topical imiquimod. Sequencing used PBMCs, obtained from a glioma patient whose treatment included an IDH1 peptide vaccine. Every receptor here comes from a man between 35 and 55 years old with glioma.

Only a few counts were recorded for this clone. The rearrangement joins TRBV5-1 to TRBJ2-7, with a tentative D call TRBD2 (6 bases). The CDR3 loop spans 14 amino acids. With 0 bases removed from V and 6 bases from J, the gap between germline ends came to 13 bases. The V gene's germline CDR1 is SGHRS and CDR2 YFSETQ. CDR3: CASSLVRRGGEQYF. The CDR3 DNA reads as TGCGCCAGCAGCTTGGTACGGCGGGGCGGCGAGCAGTACTTC.

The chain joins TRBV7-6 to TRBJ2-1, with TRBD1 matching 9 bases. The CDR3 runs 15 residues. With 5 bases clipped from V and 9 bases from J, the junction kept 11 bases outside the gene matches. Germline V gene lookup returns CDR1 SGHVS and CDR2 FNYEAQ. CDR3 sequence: CASSGYRGRGGEQFF. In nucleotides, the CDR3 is TGTGCCAGCAGCGGCTACAGGGGGCGCGGTGGTGAGCAGTTCTTC. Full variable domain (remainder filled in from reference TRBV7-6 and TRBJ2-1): GAGVSQSPRYKVTKRGQDVALRCDPISGHVSLYWYRQALGQGPEFLTYFNYEAQQDKSGLPNDRFSAERPEGSISTLTIQRTEQRDSAMYRCASSGYRGRGGEQFFGPGTRLTVL.

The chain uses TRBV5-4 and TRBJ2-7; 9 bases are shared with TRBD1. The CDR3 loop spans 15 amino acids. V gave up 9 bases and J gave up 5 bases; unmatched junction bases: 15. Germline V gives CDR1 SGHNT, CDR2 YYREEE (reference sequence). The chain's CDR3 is CATQPHGQGSHEQYF. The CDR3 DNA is TGTGCCACCCAACCCCATGGACAGGGGTCCCACGAGCAGTACTTC. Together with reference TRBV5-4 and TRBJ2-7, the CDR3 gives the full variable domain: ETGVTQSPTHLIKTRGQQVTLRCSSQSGHNTVSWYQQALGQGPQFIFQYYREEENGRGNFPPRFSGLQFPNYSSELNVNALELDDSALYLCATQPHGQGSHEQYFGPGTRLTVT.

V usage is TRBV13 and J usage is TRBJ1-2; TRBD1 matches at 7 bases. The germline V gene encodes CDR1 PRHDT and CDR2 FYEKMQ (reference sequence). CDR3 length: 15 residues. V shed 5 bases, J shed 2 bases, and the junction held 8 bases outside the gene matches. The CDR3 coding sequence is TGTGCCAGCAGCCCAACCCCGACAGGGAACTATGGCTACACCTTC. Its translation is CASSPTPTGNYGYTF.

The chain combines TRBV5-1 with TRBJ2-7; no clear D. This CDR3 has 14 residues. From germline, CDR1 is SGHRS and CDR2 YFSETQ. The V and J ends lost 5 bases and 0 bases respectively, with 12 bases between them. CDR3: CASRRLLSSYEQYF. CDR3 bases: TGCGCCAGCAGGAGACTCCTGAGCTCCTACGAGCAGTACTTC.

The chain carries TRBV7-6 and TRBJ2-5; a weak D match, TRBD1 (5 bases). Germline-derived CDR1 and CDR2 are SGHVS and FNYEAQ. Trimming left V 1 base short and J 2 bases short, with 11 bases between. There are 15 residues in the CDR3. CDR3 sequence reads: CASSLGSTEQETQYF. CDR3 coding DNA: TGTGCCAGCAGCTTAGGGTCGACAGAACAAGAGACCCAGTACTTC.

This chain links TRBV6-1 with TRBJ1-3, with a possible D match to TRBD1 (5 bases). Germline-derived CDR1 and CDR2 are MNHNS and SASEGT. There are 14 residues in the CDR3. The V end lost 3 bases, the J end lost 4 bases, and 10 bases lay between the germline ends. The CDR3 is CASSDDSRGNTIYF. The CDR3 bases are TGTGCCAGCAGTGACGACAGCAGGGGAAACACCATATATTTT.

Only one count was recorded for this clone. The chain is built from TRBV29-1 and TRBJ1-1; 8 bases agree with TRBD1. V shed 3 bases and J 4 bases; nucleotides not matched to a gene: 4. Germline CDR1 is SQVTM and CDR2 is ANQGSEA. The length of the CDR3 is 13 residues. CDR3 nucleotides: TGCAGCGTTGAGAACGACAGGGGCACTGAAGCTTTCTTT. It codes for CSVENDRGTEAFF.

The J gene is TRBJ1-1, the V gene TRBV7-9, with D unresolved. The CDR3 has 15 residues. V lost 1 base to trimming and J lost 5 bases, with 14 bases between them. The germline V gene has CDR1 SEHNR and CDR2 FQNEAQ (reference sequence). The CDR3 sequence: CASSLEGQAGTEAFF. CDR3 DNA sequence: TGTGCCAGCAGCTTAGAAGGGCAGGCGGGGACTGAAGCTTTCTTT. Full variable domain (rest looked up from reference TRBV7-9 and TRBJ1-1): DTGVSQNPRHKITKRGQNVTFRCDPISEHNRLYWYRQTLGQGPEFLTYFQNEAQLEKSRLLSDRFSAERPKGSFSTLEIQRTEQGDSAMYLCASSLEGQAGTEAFFGQGTRLTVV.

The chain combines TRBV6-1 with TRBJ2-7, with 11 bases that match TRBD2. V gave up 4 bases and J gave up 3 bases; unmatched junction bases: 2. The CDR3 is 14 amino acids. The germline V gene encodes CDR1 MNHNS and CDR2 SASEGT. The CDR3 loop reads CASSVLAGDYEQYF. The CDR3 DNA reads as TGTGCCAGCAGTGTACTAGCGGGGGACTACGAGCAGTACTTC.

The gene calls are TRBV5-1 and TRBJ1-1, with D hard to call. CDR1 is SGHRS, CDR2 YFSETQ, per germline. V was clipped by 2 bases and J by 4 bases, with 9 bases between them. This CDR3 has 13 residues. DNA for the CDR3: TGCGCCAGCAGCTTTATGATGGGCACTGAAGCTTTCTTT. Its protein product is CASSFMMGTEAFF.

CDR3 in DNA: TGTGCCGCGGGGACCTCCATTTATGGCTACACCTTC. Translated, it gives CAAGTSIYGYTF. V is TRBV19 and J is TRBJ1-2, with TRBD1 as a possible D gene (5 bases). In germline, CDR1 is LNHDA, CDR2 SQIVND (reference sequence). Trimming took off 11 bases at V and 5 bases at J, with 15 bases between the two ends. This CDR3 has 12 residues.

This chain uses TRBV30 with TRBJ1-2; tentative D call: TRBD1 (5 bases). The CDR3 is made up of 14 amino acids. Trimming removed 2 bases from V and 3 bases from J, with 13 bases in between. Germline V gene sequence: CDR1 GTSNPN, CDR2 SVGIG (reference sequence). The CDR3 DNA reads TGTGCCTGGAGTCTGACTCGAGGGGACTATGGCTACACCTTC. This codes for CAWSLTRGDYGYTF.

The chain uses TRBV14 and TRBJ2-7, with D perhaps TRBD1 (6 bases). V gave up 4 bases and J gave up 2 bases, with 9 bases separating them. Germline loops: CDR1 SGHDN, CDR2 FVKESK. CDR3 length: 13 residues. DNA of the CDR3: TGTGCCAGCAGCCGACAGGCCACCTACGAGCAGTACTTC. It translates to CASSRQATYEQYF.

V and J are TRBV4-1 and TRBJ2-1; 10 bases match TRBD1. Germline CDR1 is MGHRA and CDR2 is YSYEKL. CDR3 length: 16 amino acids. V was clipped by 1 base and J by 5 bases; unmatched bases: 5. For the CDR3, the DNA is TGCGCCAGCAGCCAAGGATTGACAGGGGGCGACAATGAGCAGTTCTTC. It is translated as CASSQGLTGGDNEQFF.

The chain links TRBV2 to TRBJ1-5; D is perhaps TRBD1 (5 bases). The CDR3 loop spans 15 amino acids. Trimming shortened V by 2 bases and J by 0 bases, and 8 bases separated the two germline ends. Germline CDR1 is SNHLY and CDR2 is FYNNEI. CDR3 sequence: CASSEQGNSNQPQHF. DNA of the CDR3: TGTGCCAGCAGTGAACAGGGTAATAGCAATCAGCCCCAGCATTTT.

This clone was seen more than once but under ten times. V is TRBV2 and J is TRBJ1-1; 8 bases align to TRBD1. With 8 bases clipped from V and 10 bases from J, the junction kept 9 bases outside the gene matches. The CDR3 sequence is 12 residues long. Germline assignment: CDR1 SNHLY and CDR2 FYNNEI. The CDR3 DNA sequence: TGTGCCAGCGACCCAGGGGGCGGTGGAGCTTTCTTT. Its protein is CASDPGGGGAFF.

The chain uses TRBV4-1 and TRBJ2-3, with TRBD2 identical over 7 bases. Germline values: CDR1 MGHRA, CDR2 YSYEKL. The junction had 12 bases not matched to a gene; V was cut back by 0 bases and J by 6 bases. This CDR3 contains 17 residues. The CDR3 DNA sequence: TGCGCCAGCAGCCAAGATCGGTTAGGCCGCGGGGGTGATACGCAGTATTTT. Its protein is CASSQDRLGRGGDTQYF.

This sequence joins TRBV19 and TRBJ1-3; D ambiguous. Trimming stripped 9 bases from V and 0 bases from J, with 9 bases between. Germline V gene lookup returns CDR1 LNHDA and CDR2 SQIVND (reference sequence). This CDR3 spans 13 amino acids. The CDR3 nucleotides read TGTGCCAGCGCCAGCAACTCTGGAAACACCATATATTTT. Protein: CASASNSGNTIYF.

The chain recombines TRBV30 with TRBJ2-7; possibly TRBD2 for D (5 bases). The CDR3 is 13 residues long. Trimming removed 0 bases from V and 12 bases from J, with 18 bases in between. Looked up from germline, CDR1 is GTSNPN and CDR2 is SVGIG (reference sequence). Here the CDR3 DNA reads TGTGCCTGGAGTGTGGCCGGGGTAACTGGAAGGTACTTC. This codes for CAWSVAGVTGRYF.

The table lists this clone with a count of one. The CDR3 DNA is TGTGCCAGCTCACCACAACAGGGGGCAGGAGAGACCCAGTACTTC. This gives the protein CASSPQQGAGETQYF. The chain is built from TRBV18 and TRBJ2-5, with 9 bases identical to TRBD1. The germline V gene encodes CDR1 KGHSH and CDR2 LQKENI. This CDR3 has 15 amino acids. Trimming took 1 base from V and 4 from J; bases not matched to a gene: 4.